This TCR beta chain was recorded in a study of blood T cell repertoires in COVID-19. Looking at the study overall: Samples representing acute and convalescent COVID-19 were sourced from the United States, Italy and Spain. In each case, the material was cDNA or gDNA derived from T cells, B-cell-depleted T cells, or PBMCs.

This CDR3 is 15 amino acids long. The ends lost 4 bases at V and 7 bases at J; junction bases unmatched: 10. Germline CDR1 LGHDT, CDR2 YNNKEL (reference sequence). Authors' processing steps: Quantification of nucleated cells was approximated via reference gene primer amplification. Assay used: immunoSEQ multiplex PCR; TCRdb lists only in-frame clones, some missing. That table furnishes V, J and clone size, whereas the DNA furnished D and trimming. The table lists about 110,000 clones, approximately 89% of them singletons. The chain joins TRBV3-1 (or the pseudogene TRBV3-2) to TRBJ2-1; 7 bases map to TRBD2. Sequencing was performed on peripheral blood. This sequence was found in a man in his forties with acute or convalescent COVID-19. CDR3 loop: CASSPAGGRRNEQFF. The CDR3 coding sequence is TGTGCCAGCAGCCCCGCCGGCGGGAGAAGGAATGAGCAGTTCTTC.